The rows below give T cell receptor beta chains drawn from one sample of a study of blood T cell repertoires in COVID-19. Only in-frame clones appear in the TCRdb table, and some are missing; sequencing was by immunoSEQ multiplex PCR. The sample gives hundreds of thousands of clones, 70% to 90% of which show up once; 7.2% is in the top ten. The material sequenced was peripheral blood. Receptors originate from a human donor in a cohort sampled during active COVID-19. Both conserved end residues are part of each CDR3. The D gene is left open where the match is weak. The size field is filled for only some rows; it gives once, few, many or a size class.

J	length	V	D	size	CDR3	DNA
TRBJ2-1	16	TRBV5-1	TRBD1	-	CASSQGAQEPYNEQFF	TGCGCCAGCTCCCAGGGGGCGCAGGAGCCCTACAATGAGCAGTTCTTC
TRBJ1-3	17	TRBV3-1/TRBV3-2	-	-	CASSQDLPGSSGNTIYF	TGTGCCAGCAGCCAAGATCTGCCGGGAAGTTCTGGAAACACCATATATTTT
TRBJ1-2	15	TRBV9	TRBD1	-	CASSGITGGGYGYTF	TGTGCCAGCAGCGGAATCACAGGGGGCGGCTATGGCTACACCTTC
TRBJ2-7	15	TRBV27	-	-	CASSLGTGRAYEQYF	TGTGCCAGCAGTTTGGGAACAGGGAGAGCCTACGAGCAGTACTTC
TRBJ1-2	16	TRBV6-5	TRBD1	-	CASSSKVHRGLSSYTF	TGTGCCAGCAGTTCAAAGGTACACAGGGGGCTCTCCTCGTACACCTTC
TRBJ1-4	13	TRBV29-1	-	-	CSVGLVGGEKLFF	TGCAGCGTTGGTCTGGTCGGCGGGGAAAAACTGTTTTTT
TRBJ1-1	14	TRBV14	-	-	CASSQGVLRSEAFF	TGTGCCAGCAGCCAAGGGGTCCTTCGGAGTGAAGCTTTCTTT
TRBJ2-7	14	TRBV28	TRBD1	-	CASTLRGRFYEQYF	TGTGCCAGCACCCTCAGGGGGCGATTCTACGAGCAGTACTTC
TRBJ1-1	16	TRBV7-9	-	-	CASSLWQGVMNTEAFF	TGTGCCAGCAGCCTATGGCAGGGCGTTATGAACACTGAAGCTTTCTTT
TRBJ2-3	16	TRBV19	TRBD1	-	CASTPYRDSYTDTQYF	TGTGCCAGTACCCCATACCGGGACAGCTACACAGATACGCAGTATTTT
TRBJ1-5	16	TRBV19	-	few	CASSPPGSYLFEPQHF	TGTGCCAGTAGTCCTCCGGGATCCTATCTATTCGAGCCCCAGCATTTT
TRBJ1-2	15	TRBV19	-	-	CASTPGPGYNYGYTF	TGTGCCAGTACCCCAGGGCCAGGGTATAACTATGGCTACACCTTC
TRBJ2-7	15	TRBV4-1	TRBD2	-	CASSQGLAGTYEQYF	TGCGCCAGCAGCCAGGGACTAGCGGGAACCTACGAGCAGTACTTC
TRBJ2-7	15	TRBV9	-	-	CASSVPPAGIYEQYF	TGTGCCAGCAGCGTACCCCCGGCAGGGATCTACGAGCAGTACTTC
TRBJ1-2	12	TRBV12-5	-	-	CASGLSGGGYTF	TGTGCTAGTGGTTTGTCCGGGGGTGGCTACACCTTC
TRBJ2-3	20	TRBV6-1	TRBD2	-	CASSDPGLGSGTSGTDTQYF	TGTGCCAGCAGTGACCCGGGTTTGGGTTCCGGGACTAGCGGGACCGATACGCAGTATTTT
TRBJ1-2	12	TRBV30	TRBD1	-	CAWSATGAIIHF	TGTGCCTGGAGTGCTACAGGGGCGATTATCCACTTC
TRBJ1-5	18	TRBV24-1	-	-	CATSTTTGTQGGNQPQHF	TGTGCCACCAGCACCACTACCGGGACTCAAGGCGGGAATCAGCCCCAGCATTTT
TRBJ2-7	13	TRBV5-1	-	-	CASSLDREYEQYF	TGCGCCAGCAGCTTGGACAGGGAGTACGAGCAGTACTTC
TRBJ2-7	13	TRBV9	TRBD2	-	CASSGTSGYEQYF	TGTGCCAGCAGCGGGACTAGCGGGTACGAGCAGTACTTC
TRBJ2-7	16	TRBV2	-	-	CASSEGGQSPSYEQYF	TGTGCCAGCAGTGAAGGAGGACAGTCCCCCTCCTACGAGCAGTACTTC
TRBJ2-5	17	TRBV11-2	TRBD1	-	CASSLAGTGIMGETQYF	TGTGCCAGCAGCTTAGCCGGGACAGGAATCATGGGGGAGACCCAGTACTTC
TRBJ1-6	14	TRBV5-1	-	-	CASSLGQHNSPLHF	TGCGCCAGCAGCTTGGGACAACATAATTCACCCCTCCACTTT
TRBJ1-2	14	TRBV2	-	-	CASSEDQAMYGYTF	TGTGCCAGCAGTGAAGACCAGGCCATGTATGGCTACACCTTC
TRBJ2-1	14	TRBV10-3	-	-	CAISEVPGGNEQFF	TGTGCCATCAGTGAAGTCCCTGGCGGGAATGAGCAGTTCTTC
TRBJ1-1	15	TRBV7-9	TRBD1	-	CASSLATGGGTEAFF	TGTGCCAGCAGCTTAGCGACAGGGGGCGGCACTGAAGCTTTCTTT
TRBJ2-3	15	TRBV6-2/TRBV6-3	-	-	CASSYSESSTDTQYF	TGTGCCAGCAGTTACTCGGAGTCGAGCACAGATACGCAGTATTTT
TRBJ1-1	15	TRBV5-6	-	-	CASSPGGGLNTEAFF	TGTGCCAGCAGCCCGGGAGGCGGTTTGAACACTGAAGCTTTCTTT
TRBJ1-1	12	TRBV5-1	-	-	CASSLTGTEAFF	TGCGCCAGCAGCTTGACGGGCACTGAAGCTTTCTTT
TRBJ1-4	17	TRBV6-6	-	-	CASSRRQFIATNEKLFF	TGTGCCAGCAGTCGGCGACAGTTTATTGCAACTAATGAAAAACTGTTTTTT
TRBJ1-4	16	TRBV12-2	-	-	CASRLAKPTGNEKLFF	TGTGCAAGTCGCTTAGCGAAACCTACGGGGAATGAAAAACTGTTTTTT
TRBJ1-2	13	TRBV6-4	-	-	CASRRGADYGYTF	TGTGCCAGCAGAAGGGGCGCGGACTATGGCTACACCTTC
TRBJ1-4	14	TRBV28	-	-	CASSLPRASEKLFF	TGTGCCAGCAGTTTACCCAGGGCTAGTGAAAAACTGTTTTTT
TRBJ2-1	17	TRBV3-1/TRBV3-2	TRBD2	-	CASSRGLAGGPYNEQFF	TGTGCCAGCAGCCGGGGACTAGCGGGGGGGCCTTACAATGAGCAGTTCTTC
TRBJ2-7	11	TRBV6-5	-	-	CASSSYYEQYF	TGTGCCAGCAGTTCGTACTACGAGCAGTACTTC
TRBJ1-2	12	TRBV29-1	-	-	CSVGRGDYGYTF	TGCAGCGTAGGCAGGGGAGACTATGGCTACACCTTC
TRBJ1-1	14	TRBV19	-	-	CASSISGGLAEAFF	TGTGCCAGTAGTATATCGGGGGGCCTTGCTGAAGCTTTCTTT
TRBJ2-7	13	TRBV19	TRBD1	-	CASMDRGSYEQYF	TGTGCCAGTATGGACAGGGGCTCCTACGAGCAGTACTTC
TRBJ1-5	13	TRBV28	-	-	CASSLMGRQPQHF	TGTGCCAGCAGTTTGATGGGCAGACAGCCCCAGCATTTT
TRBJ2-7	14	TRBV2	TRBD2	-	CASRSRGGKYEQYF	TGTGCCAGCAGATCCCGGGGGGGGAAATACGAGCAGTACTTC
TRBJ1-1	18	TRBV28	-	-	CASSRYPTGAVMNTEAFF	TGTGCCAGCAGCCGCTACCCGACAGGAGCCGTTATGAACACTGAAGCTTTCTTT
TRBJ2-1	20	TRBV9	TRBD2	few	CASSARLAGGIMSSYNEQFF	TGTGCCAGCAGCGCTAGACTAGCGGGGGGTATTATGAGCTCCTACAATGAGCAGTTCTTC
TRBJ1-2	15	TRBV4-1	-	-	CASSQASGRARGYTF	TGCGCCAGCAGCCAAGCGAGCGGGCGGGCTCGGGGCTACACCTTC
TRBJ1-5	16	TRBV4-1	-	-	CASSQSIGAWDQPQHF	TGCGCCAGCAGCCAAAGTATAGGGGCCTGGGATCAGCCCCAGCATTTT
TRBJ2-7	14	TRBV27	-	-	CASSLAGISYEQYF	TGTGCCAGCAGTTTAGCGGGGATCTCCTACGAGCAGTACTTC
TRBJ2-7	12	TRBV5-6	-	-	CASSSDTYEQYF	TGTGCCAGCAGCTCGGACACTTACGAGCAGTACTTC
TRBJ1-2	13	TRBV5-6	-	-	CASSLPTVFRYTF	TGTGCCAGCAGCTTACCGACAGTCTTTCGCTACACCTTC
TRBJ1-2	12	TRBV5-6	-	once	CASSARGWSGTF	TGTGCCAGCAGCGCACGAGGGTGGTCTGGCACCTTC
TRBJ1-2	16	TRBV7-3	TRBD1	-	CASSRTSGQGSGGYTF	TGTGCCAGCAGCCGGACCTCGGGACAGGGATCGGGCGGCTACACCTTC
TRBJ2-2	13	TRBV30	-	-	CAWSVLGIGELFF	TGTGCCTGGAGTGTACTAGGGATCGGGGAGCTGTTTTTT
TRBJ2-1	15	TRBV11-2	TRBD1	-	CASSFVDRVTNEQFF	TGTGCCAGCAGCTTTGTGGACAGGGTGACAAATGAGCAGTTCTTC
TRBJ2-3	11	TRBV19	-	-	CASSMSYTQYF	TGTGCCAGTAGTATGAGTTATACGCAGTATTTT
TRBJ1-5	19	TRBV19	TRBD1	once	CASTNPPRLGQGASQPQHF	TGTGCCAGTACCAACCCTCCCCGTCTGGGACAGGGGGCAAGTCAGCCCCAGCATTTT
TRBJ1-5	21	TRBV2	-	-	CASSDEPRGQIYPLSNQPQHF	TGTGCCAGCAGTGATGAACCCCGAGGACAGATCTACCCCCTTAGCAATCAGCCCCAGCATTTT